This TCR beta chain was obtained from a study of PD-1 blockade in classical Hodgkin lymphoma. TCRdb's copy holds only in-frame clones and misses some; the assay was immunoSEQ multiplex PCR. The sample consists of more than 70,000 clones, approximately 91% of them appearing once. Every one of the patients relapsed after autologous stem cell transplantation (brentuximab vedotin exposure was variable). The germline V gene encodes CDR1 SGDLS and CDR2 YYNGEE. Trimming left V 0 bases short and J 9 bases short, with 7 bases between. The CDR3 has 12 amino acids. The V gene is TRBV9, the J gene TRBJ2-1, with D hard to call. The sequencing here drew on peripheral blood mononuclear cells (PBMCs), taken before the second cycle of nivolumab. This sequence originates from a human donor with classical Hodgkin lymphoma. CDR3 DNA: TGTGCCAGCAGCGTAGAAGGTGGTGAGCAGTTCTTC. It yields the protein CASSVEGGEQFF.